This T cell receptor beta chain was observed in a study of CD8+ T cells in alopecia areata. Points from the study as a whole: Against the mouse data, patients shared TCRs less clearly, possibly for HLA reasons. Alphabeta T cells residing in normal skin are also sequenced in scalp samples. Under tofacitinib, fewer expanded CD8+ clones appeared among the top 100 scalp clones. With tofacitinib ongoing, many expanded lesional clones persisted in both scalp and blood.

The CDR3 runs to 16 residues. Trimming stripped 1 base from V and 4 bases from J, with 14 bases between. The V gene's germline CDR1 is LNHNV and CDR2 YYDKDF (reference sequence). Reverse transcribed after extraction, RNA yielded cDNA as the sequencing template. Libraries were prepared by immunoSEQ multiplex PCR; TCRdb keeps only in-frame clonotypes and omits some of them. The sample has nearly 110,000 clones, 65% to 85% seen once; the top ten hold over 20%. Remarks on this clone: The antigen is not known.

Treatment noted: oral pan-JAK inhibitor, 5-10 mg twice daily. The chain is built from TRBV15 and TRBJ1-5; no clear D. The specimen was CD8+ T cells sorted from blood, collected at week 24, from a patient treated with tofacitinib. The TCR was taken from a human donor with alopecia areata. CDR3 sequence: CATSRGEGVRNQPQHF. The DNA for the CDR3 is TGTGCCACCAGCAGAGGAGAAGGCGTGCGAAATCAGCCCCAGCATTTT.